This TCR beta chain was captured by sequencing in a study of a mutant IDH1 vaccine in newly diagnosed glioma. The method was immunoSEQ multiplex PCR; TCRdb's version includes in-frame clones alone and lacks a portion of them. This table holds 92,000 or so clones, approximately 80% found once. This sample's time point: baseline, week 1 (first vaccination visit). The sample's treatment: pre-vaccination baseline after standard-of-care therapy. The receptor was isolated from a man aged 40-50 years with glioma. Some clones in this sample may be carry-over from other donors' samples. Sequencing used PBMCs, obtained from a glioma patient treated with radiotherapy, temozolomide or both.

The chain's CDR3 is CASSRSGAGEQYF. CDR3 coding DNA: TGTGCCAGCAGCCGGTCGGGGGCGGGCGAGCAGTACTTC. J is TRBJ2-7 and V is TRBV5-8, with D perhaps given as TRBD1 or TRBD2 (6 bases each). Trimming cost V 4 bases and J 6 bases, with 14 bases left between them. The V gene's germline CDR1 is SGHTS and CDR2 YDEGEE. The CDR3 has 13 residues.